One and the same sample provided the 2 T cell receptor beta chains below, sequenced in a study of cytomegalovirus exposure and HLA in healthy donors. The PCR made use of 60 Vbeta and 13 Jbeta primers. Produced via immunoSEQ multiplex PCR; TCRdb's table is partial and in-frame only. Of about 94,000 clones listed, roughly four fifths are singletons. The sequencing sample was made of PBMCs. These receptors were taken from a man aged 25-40 years in good health and CMV-seronegative.

This clone was seen more than once but under ten times. V and J are TRBV27 and TRBJ1-5; D call uncertain. Per germline, CDR1 MNHEY and CDR2 SMNVEV (reference sequence). The V end lost 4 bases, the J end lost 0 bases, and 7 bases lay between the germline ends. CDR3 length: 14 residues. The CDR3 sequence: CASSSPHSNQPQHF. The DNA of the CDR3 is TGTGCCAGCAGTTCCCCCCATAGCAATCAGCCCCAGCATTTT.

The rearrangement links TRBV2 to TRBJ1-2; the D gene is possibly TRBD1 (6 bases). V lost 4 bases, J lost 6 bases, and 9 bases lay in between. This CDR3 comprises 12 residues. From germline, CDR1 is SNHLY and CDR2 FYNNEI. In DNA form, the CDR3 reads TGTGCCAGCAGTGCACAGGGCAATGGCTACACCTTC. Translating gives CASSAQGNGYTF.